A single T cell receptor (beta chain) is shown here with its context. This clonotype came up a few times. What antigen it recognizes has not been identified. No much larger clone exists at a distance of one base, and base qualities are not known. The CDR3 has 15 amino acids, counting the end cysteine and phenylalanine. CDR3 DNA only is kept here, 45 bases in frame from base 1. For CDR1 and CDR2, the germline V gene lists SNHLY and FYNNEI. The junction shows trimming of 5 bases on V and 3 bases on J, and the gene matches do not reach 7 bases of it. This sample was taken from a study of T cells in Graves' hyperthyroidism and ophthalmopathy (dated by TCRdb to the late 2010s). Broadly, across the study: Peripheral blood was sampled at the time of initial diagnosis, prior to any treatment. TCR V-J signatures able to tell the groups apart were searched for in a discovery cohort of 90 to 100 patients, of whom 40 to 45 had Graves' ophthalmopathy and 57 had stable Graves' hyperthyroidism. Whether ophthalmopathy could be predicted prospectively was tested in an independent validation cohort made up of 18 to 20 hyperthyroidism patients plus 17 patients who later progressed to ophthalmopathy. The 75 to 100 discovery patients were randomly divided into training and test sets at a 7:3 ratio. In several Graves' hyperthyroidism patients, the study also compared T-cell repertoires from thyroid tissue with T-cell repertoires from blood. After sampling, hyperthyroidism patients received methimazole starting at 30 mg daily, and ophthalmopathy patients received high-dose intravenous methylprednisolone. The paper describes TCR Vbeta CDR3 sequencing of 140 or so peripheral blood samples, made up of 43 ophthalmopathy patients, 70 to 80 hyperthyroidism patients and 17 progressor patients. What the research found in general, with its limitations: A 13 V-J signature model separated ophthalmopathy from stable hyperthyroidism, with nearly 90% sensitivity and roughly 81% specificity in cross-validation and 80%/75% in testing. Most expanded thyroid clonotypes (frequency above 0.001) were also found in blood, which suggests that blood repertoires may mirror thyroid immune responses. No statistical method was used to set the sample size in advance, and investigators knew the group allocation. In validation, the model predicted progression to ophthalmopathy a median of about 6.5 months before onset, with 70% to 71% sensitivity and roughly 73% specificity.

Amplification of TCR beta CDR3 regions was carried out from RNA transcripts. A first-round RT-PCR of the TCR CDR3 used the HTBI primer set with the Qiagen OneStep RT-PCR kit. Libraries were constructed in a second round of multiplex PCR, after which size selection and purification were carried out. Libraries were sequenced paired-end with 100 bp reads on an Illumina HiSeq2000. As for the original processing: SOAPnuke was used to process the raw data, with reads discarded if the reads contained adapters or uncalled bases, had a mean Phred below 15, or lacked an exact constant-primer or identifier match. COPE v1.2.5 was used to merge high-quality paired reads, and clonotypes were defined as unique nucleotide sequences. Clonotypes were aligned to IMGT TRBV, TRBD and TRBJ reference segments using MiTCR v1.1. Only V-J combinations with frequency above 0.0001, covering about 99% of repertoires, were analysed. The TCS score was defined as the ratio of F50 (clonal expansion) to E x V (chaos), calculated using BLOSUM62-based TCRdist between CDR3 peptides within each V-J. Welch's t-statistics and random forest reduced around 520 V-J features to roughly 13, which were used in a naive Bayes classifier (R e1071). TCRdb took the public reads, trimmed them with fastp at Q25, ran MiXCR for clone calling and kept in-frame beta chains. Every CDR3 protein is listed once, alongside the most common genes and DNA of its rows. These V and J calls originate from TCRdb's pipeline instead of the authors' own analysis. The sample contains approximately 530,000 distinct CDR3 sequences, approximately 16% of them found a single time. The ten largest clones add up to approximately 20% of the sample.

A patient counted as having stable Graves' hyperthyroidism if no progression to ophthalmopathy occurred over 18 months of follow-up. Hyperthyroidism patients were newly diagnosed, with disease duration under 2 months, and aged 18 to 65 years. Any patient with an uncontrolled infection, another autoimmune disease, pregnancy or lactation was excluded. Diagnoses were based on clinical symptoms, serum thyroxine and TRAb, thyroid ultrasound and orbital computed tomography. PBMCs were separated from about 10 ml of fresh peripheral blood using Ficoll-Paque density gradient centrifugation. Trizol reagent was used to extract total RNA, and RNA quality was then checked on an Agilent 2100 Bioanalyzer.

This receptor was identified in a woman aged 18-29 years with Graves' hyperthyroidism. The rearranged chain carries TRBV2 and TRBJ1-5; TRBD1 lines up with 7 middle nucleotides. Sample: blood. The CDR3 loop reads CASSTRDSVNQPQHF. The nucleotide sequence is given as TGTGCCAGCAGTACCCGGGACAGCGTCAATCAGCCCCAGCATTTT.